This T cell receptor beta chain was obtained from a study of beta chain features in type 1 diabetes. Overall study context: All samples yielded 100 million to 140 million examined sorted cells. Study-level findings and limits: In these data, an HLA type influence on TCRB rearrangement remained unresolved. Type 1 diabetes patients had TCRB CDR3s that were shorter (moderately but significantly so) in all four CD4+ subsets.

cDNA synthesis used the whole RNA isolate, giving expressed TCRB sequences. The table came from immunoSEQ multiplex PCR; TCRdb's copy has only in-frame clones and leaves some out. The profile shows hundreds of thousands of clones, roughly 12% of them singletons. CDR3 length: 16 amino acids. The junction had 9 bases not matched to a gene; V was cut back by 5 bases and J by 2 bases. CDR1 and CDR2 (germline): SEHNR, FQNEAQ (reference sequence). This clone was seen a handful of times. Its antigen is undetermined. The chain carries TRBV7-9 and TRBJ1-1, with TRBD1 identical over 9 bases. The clonotype originates from a woman younger than 30 with type 1 diabetes. Sequences were obtained from naive CD4+ T cells from blood. In DNA form, the CDR3 reads TGTGCCAGCAGCGCGCGGCGGGGACAGGGAAACACTGAAGCTTTCTTT. Translated: CASSARRGQGNTEAFF.